The 3 T cell receptor beta chains below all came from one sample that was sequenced in a study of metastatic and nonmetastatic thyroid tumors. Not a single patient had been given any form of treatment at any point before undergoing thyroid surgery. TCRdb re-analyzed the PCR reads through MiXCR. The sample contains approximately 5,000 clones, 22% of which appear only once. Material for sequencing was tumor tissue. Receptors originate from a male donor with papillary thyroid cancer or a benign thyroid nodule (not recorded which). Some clones in this sample may be carry-over from other donors' samples.

Concerning this clone itself: The junction differs from germline at one of its ends, possibly a read error. V usage is TRBV7-6 and J usage is TRBJ2-5, with 8 bases that match TRBD1. This CDR3 spans 15 amino acids. Germline loops: CDR1 SGHVS, CDR2 FNYEAQ. The CDR3, as DNA: TGTGCTAGCAGCTTACGACAGGACAGGGAAGAGACCCAGTACTTC. Translating gives CASSLRQDREETQYF.

This clone was seen repeatedly, ten times or more. The rearrangement joins TRBV7-8 to TRBJ2-1, with 11 bases aligning to TRBD2. This CDR3 is built from 17 residues. The germline CDR1 and CDR2 sequences are SGHVS and FQNEAQ. V trimming: 2 bases; J trimming: 0 bases; junction bases outside the gene matches: 3. The CDR3 spells CASSLFTSGSSYNEQFF. The CDR3 coding sequence is TGTGCCAGCAGCTTATTCACTAGCGGGAGCTCCTACAATGAGCAGTTCTTC.

This clone was detected ten times or more. The rearrangement uses TRBV5-1 and TRBJ2-5; 7 bases line up with TRBD1. Losses at the gene ends were 4 bases for V and 1 base for J; bases not matched to a gene: 7. CDR1 SGHRS and CDR2 YFSETQ come from the germline V gene. This CDR3 has 15 residues. The CDR3 loop reads CASSPDRVGQETQYF. CDR3 nucleotides: TGCGCCAGCAGCCCTGACAGGGTAGGCCAAGAGACCCAGTACTTC.